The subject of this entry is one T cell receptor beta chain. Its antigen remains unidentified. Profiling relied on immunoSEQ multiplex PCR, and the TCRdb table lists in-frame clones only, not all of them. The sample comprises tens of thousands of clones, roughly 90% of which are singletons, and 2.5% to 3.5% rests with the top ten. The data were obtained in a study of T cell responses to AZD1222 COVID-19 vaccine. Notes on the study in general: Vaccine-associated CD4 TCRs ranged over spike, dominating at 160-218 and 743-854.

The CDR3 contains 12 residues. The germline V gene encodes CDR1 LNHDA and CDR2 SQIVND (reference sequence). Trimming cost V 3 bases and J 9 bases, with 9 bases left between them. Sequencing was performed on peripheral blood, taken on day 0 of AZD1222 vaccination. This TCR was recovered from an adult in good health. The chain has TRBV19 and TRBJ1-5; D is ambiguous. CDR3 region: CASSILGRPQHF. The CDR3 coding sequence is TGTGCCAGTAGTATTCTAGGCCGGCCCCAGCATTTT.